The rows below give T cell receptor beta chains drawn from one sample of a study of blood T cell repertoires in COVID-19. This table comes from immunoSEQ multiplex PCR, and its TCRdb copy is limited to in-frame clones, with some not included. The table includes about 76,000 clones, roughly 87% detected once. The material sequenced was peripheral blood. These receptors all stem from a woman aged 80 or older with active or convalescent COVID-19. CDR3s include the opening cysteine and the closing phenylalanine or tryptophan. Each record gives: J gene, V gene, clone size, D gene, CDR3 DNA, CDR3 protein. The D gene is left open where the match is weak. Size is stated for part of the rows, as once, few or many counts, or as a class when the clone is expanded.

j_gene: TRBJ2-1
v_gene: TRBV30
abundance: -
d_gene: -
CDR3nt: TGTGCCTGGGACGGGGGTCTGAGATACAATGAGCAGTTCTTC
CDR3aa: CAWDGGLRYNEQFF

j_gene: TRBJ1-2
v_gene: TRBV15
abundance: -
d_gene: -
CDR3nt: TGTGCCACCAGCAGAGGAGTCAACTATGGCTACACCTTC
CDR3aa: CATSRGVNYGYTF

j_gene: TRBJ2-5
v_gene: TRBV9
abundance: once
d_gene: TRBD2
CDR3nt: TGTGCCAGCAGCGTAGGGAGTAGCGGGGGGCAAGAGACCCAGTACTTC
CDR3aa: CASSVGSSGGQETQYF

j_gene: TRBJ1-5
v_gene: TRBV19
abundance: few
d_gene: -
CDR3nt: TGTGCCAGTATGGGGCCGCAGGGGATAGATGGCGATCAGCCCCAGCATTTT
CDR3aa: CASMGPQGIDGDQPQHF

j_gene: TRBJ2-2
v_gene: TRBV5-4
abundance: -
d_gene: TRBD2
CDR3nt: TGTGCCAGCACCAAAACGGGACTAGCGACCAAGAACACCGGGGAGCTGTTTTTT
CDR3aa: CASTKTGLATKNTGELFF

j_gene: TRBJ2-3
v_gene: TRBV6-6
abundance: few
d_gene: -
CDR3nt: TGTGCCAGCAGTAAAACAGGGAGCACAGATACGCAGTATTTT
CDR3aa: CASSKTGSTDTQYF

j_gene: TRBJ1-2
v_gene: TRBV29-1
abundance: -
d_gene: -
CDR3nt: TGCAGCGTTGAATTGGCAGGGTTTGGCTACACCTTC
CDR3aa: CSVELAGFGYTF

j_gene: TRBJ2-2
v_gene: TRBV6-5
abundance: -
d_gene: -
CDR3nt: TGTGCCAGCAGTTACTCTCCAGATTCCGGGGAGCTGTTTTTT
CDR3aa: CASSYSPDSGELFF

j_gene: TRBJ1-5
v_gene: TRBV4-1
abundance: -
d_gene: -
CDR3nt: TGCGCCAGCAGCCAAGGGGACACCCGAAAATTCTCAACCCCCCAGCCCCAGCATTTT
CDR3aa: CASSQGDTRKFSTPQPQHF

j_gene: TRBJ1-1
v_gene: TRBV3-1/TRBV3-2
abundance: few
d_gene: TRBD1
CDR3nt: TGTGCCAGCAGCCATCTTGACAGGGACCCTGAAGCTTTCTTT
CDR3aa: CASSHLDRDPEAFF

j_gene: TRBJ2-7
v_gene: TRBV5-4
abundance: -
d_gene: -
CDR3nt: TGTGCCAGCAGTCGAGACAGCTACGAGCAGTACTTC
CDR3aa: CASSRDSYEQYF

j_gene: TRBJ1-1
v_gene: TRBV6-5
abundance: -
d_gene: -
CDR3nt: TGTGCCAGCAGTTACTTTACACCCGATGGGAACACTGAAGCTTTCTTT
CDR3aa: CASSYFTPDGNTEAFF

j_gene: TRBJ2-3
v_gene: TRBV5-1
abundance: -
d_gene: -
CDR3nt: TGCGCCAGCGCCCTTGGGGGGGCCACAGATACGCAGTATTTT
CDR3aa: CASALGGATDTQYF

j_gene: TRBJ2-5
v_gene: TRBV28
abundance: -
d_gene: TRBD2
CDR3nt: TGTGCCAGCAGTACCCGGACTAGCGGGGGGACTCCACAAGAGACCCAGTACTTC
CDR3aa: CASSTRTSGGTPQETQYF

j_gene: TRBJ2-7
v_gene: TRBV6-2/TRBV6-3
abundance: -
d_gene: -
CDR3nt: TGTGCCAGCAGTTACTCGATTTGGGAACAGGGAAACTACGAGCAGTACTTC
CDR3aa: CASSYSIWEQGNYEQYF

j_gene: TRBJ1-5
v_gene: TRBV7-8
abundance: -
d_gene: TRBD1
CDR3nt: TGTGCCAGCAGGCGCGACAGGGGGGGTCAGCCCCAGCATTTT
CDR3aa: CASRRDRGGQPQHF

j_gene: TRBJ1-2
v_gene: TRBV23-1
abundance: -
d_gene: -
CDR3nt: TGCGCCAGCACCCCCGGGGGGAGCTATGGCTACACCTTC
CDR3aa: CASTPGGSYGYTF

j_gene: TRBJ2-2
v_gene: TRBV7-3
abundance: -
d_gene: TRBD2
CDR3nt: TGTGCCAGCAGCTTATTTGCGACTAGCAGCACCGGGGAGCTGTTTTTT
CDR3aa: CASSLFATSSTGELFF

j_gene: TRBJ1-1
v_gene: TRBV5-1
abundance: -
d_gene: -
CDR3nt: TGCGCCAGCAGCTTGGCTAATCAACCCCGATATGAGAGTGAAGCTTTCTTT
CDR3aa: CASSLANQPRYESEAFF

j_gene: TRBJ1-4
v_gene: TRBV9
abundance: -
d_gene: -
CDR3nt: TGTGCCAGTGGTAGGGAGTATGAAAAACTGTTTTTT
CDR3aa: CASGREYEKLFF

j_gene: TRBJ1-3
v_gene: TRBV4-1
abundance: -
d_gene: -
CDR3nt: TGCGCCAGCAGCCAAGAAACGATTCCCCATCGGGGCTCTGGAAACACCATATATTTT
CDR3aa: CASSQETIPHRGSGNTIYF

j_gene: TRBJ2-2
v_gene: TRBV6-5
abundance: -
d_gene: -
CDR3nt: TGTGCCAGCAGTTACTCGATTTCAGGCACCGGGGAGCTGTTTTTT
CDR3aa: CASSYSISGTGELFF

j_gene: TRBJ1-3
v_gene: TRBV4-3
abundance: -
d_gene: -
CDR3nt: TGCGCCAGCAGCCAAGCGGCGGGACCCAGCTCTGGAAACACCATATATTTT
CDR3aa: CASSQAAGPSSGNTIYF

j_gene: TRBJ1-2
v_gene: TRBV6-5
abundance: -
d_gene: TRBD1
CDR3nt: TGTGCCAGCAGGAAGTTAACAGGGGACTATGGCTACACCTTC
CDR3aa: CASRKLTGDYGYTF

j_gene: TRBJ1-2
v_gene: TRBV20-1
abundance: -
d_gene: -
CDR3nt: TGCAGTGCTAGGGAGGTCAATGGCTACACCTTC
CDR3aa: CSAREVNGYTF

j_gene: TRBJ2-3
v_gene: TRBV2
abundance: -
d_gene: TRBD2
CDR3nt: TGTGCCAGCAGGGAACTAGCGGGGGGCACAGATACGCAGTATTTT
CDR3aa: CASRELAGGTDTQYF

j_gene: TRBJ1-4
v_gene: TRBV6-6
abundance: -
d_gene: -
CDR3nt: TGTGCCAGCAGTTACGGGGCGACTAATGAAAAACTGTTTTTT
CDR3aa: CASSYGATNEKLFF

j_gene: TRBJ1-6
v_gene: TRBV6-1
abundance: once
d_gene: -
CDR3nt: TGTGCCAGCAGTGATCCCGGAAGGGGATCGATTGGTTCACCCCTCCACTTT
CDR3aa: CASSDPGRGSIGSPLHF

j_gene: TRBJ1-2
v_gene: TRBV3-1/TRBV3-2
abundance: -
d_gene: -
CDR3nt: TGTGCCAGCAGCCCCACCCCCCCGGGGCCTCCGCCACCAACACCAGGGAGGGTCGACTATGGCTACACCTTC
CDR3aa: CASSPTPPGPPPPTPGRVDYGYTF

j_gene: TRBJ1-5
v_gene: TRBV30
abundance: -
d_gene: TRBD1
CDR3nt: TGTGCCTGGGGGGACAGGGGGCCCACTCAGCCCCAGCATTTT
CDR3aa: CAWGDRGPTQPQHF

j_gene: TRBJ1-5
v_gene: TRBV19
abundance: -
d_gene: -
CDR3nt: TGTGCCAGTAGTATAGTAGAGTACAATCAGCCCCAGCATTTT
CDR3aa: CASSIVEYNQPQHF

j_gene: TRBJ1-4
v_gene: TRBV4-1
abundance: -
d_gene: TRBD1
CDR3nt: TGCGCCAGCAGCCAAGTGACAGGGGGCGTAAGGACTAATGAAAAACTGTTTTTT
CDR3aa: CASSQVTGGVRTNEKLFF

j_gene: TRBJ2-1
v_gene: TRBV10-3
abundance: -
d_gene: TRBD2
CDR3nt: TGTGCCATCAGCCCAGCGGGGGGGGGCAATGAGCAGTTCTTC
CDR3aa: CAISPAGGGNEQFF

j_gene: TRBJ1-2
v_gene: TRBV6-5
abundance: few
d_gene: -
CDR3nt: TGTGCCAGCAACCAACAGACTAACTATGGCTACACCTTC
CDR3aa: CASNQQTNYGYTF

j_gene: TRBJ2-1
v_gene: TRBV7-2
abundance: -
d_gene: TRBD2
CDR3nt: TGTGCCAGCAGCTTAGCCCGACTAGCGGGGGGGCCATGGTACAATGAGCAGTTCTTC
CDR3aa: CASSLARLAGGPWYNEQFF

j_gene: TRBJ1-5
v_gene: TRBV18
abundance: -
d_gene: -
CDR3nt: TGTGCCAGCTCACCAGGTTGGGGAGAGAGCCAGCCCCAGCATTTT
CDR3aa: CASSPGWGESQPQHF

j_gene: TRBJ1-2
v_gene: TRBV6-1
abundance: -
d_gene: -
CDR3nt: TGTGCCAGCTTTCCCGGGTGGTTTGACTATGGCTACACCTTC
CDR3aa: CASFPGWFDYGYTF

j_gene: TRBJ1-1
v_gene: TRBV3-1/TRBV3-2
abundance: -
d_gene: -
CDR3nt: TGTGCCAGCAGCCAATTTCGGGGGGGAGAACACACTGAAGCTTTCTTT
CDR3aa: CASSQFRGGEHTEAFF

j_gene: TRBJ1-2
v_gene: TRBV28
abundance: -
d_gene: -
CDR3nt: TGTGCCAGCAGTTTTGGGGGGGCTTGGTATGGCTACACCTTC
CDR3aa: CASSFGGAWYGYTF

j_gene: TRBJ1-6
v_gene: TRBV10-3
abundance: -
d_gene: -
CDR3nt: TGTGCCATCAGTGATCAGATTAATTCACCCCTCCACTTT
CDR3aa: CAISDQINSPLHF

j_gene: TRBJ1-2
v_gene: TRBV6-5
abundance: -
d_gene: -
CDR3nt: TGTGCCAGCAGTTACCCCGACGGACAAGGAGGCTACACCTTC
CDR3aa: CASSYPDGQGGYTF

j_gene: TRBJ1-5
v_gene: TRBV28
abundance: -
d_gene: TRBD1
CDR3nt: TGTGCCAGCAGGACAGGGGATCAGCCCCAGCATTTT
CDR3aa: CASRTGDQPQHF

j_gene: TRBJ2-7
v_gene: TRBV18
abundance: few
d_gene: TRBD2
CDR3nt: TGTGCCAGCTCACCACGGAGCGGGGGACCCTACGAGCAGTACTTC
CDR3aa: CASSPRSGGPYEQYF

j_gene: TRBJ1-4
v_gene: TRBV4-2
abundance: -
d_gene: -
CDR3nt: TGTGCCAGCAGCCAAGGTGGCAGGGATGAAAAACTGTTTTTT
CDR3aa: CASSQGGRDEKLFF

j_gene: TRBJ2-3
v_gene: TRBV7-3
abundance: once
d_gene: -
CDR3nt: TGTGCCAGCAGCTTAATGCGGAGCACAGATACGCAGTATTTT
CDR3aa: CASSLMRSTDTQYF

j_gene: TRBJ1-1
v_gene: TRBV15
abundance: few
d_gene: -
CDR3nt: TGTGCCACCAGCAGAGATCCAGGACGCAGGGCCAACACTGAAGCTTTCTTT
CDR3aa: CATSRDPGRRANTEAFF

j_gene: TRBJ2-5
v_gene: TRBV4-1
abundance: once
d_gene: TRBD1
CDR3nt: TGCGCCAGCAGCCTTACTCAGGGGACAGTTCAAGAGACCCAGTACTTC
CDR3aa: CASSLTQGTVQETQYF

j_gene: TRBJ2-7
v_gene: TRBV5-4
abundance: -
d_gene: -
CDR3nt: TGTGCCAGCAGTCTCAGGGTTGGCTACGAGCAGTACTTC
CDR3aa: CASSLRVGYEQYF

j_gene: TRBJ1-4
v_gene: TRBV7-9
abundance: -
d_gene: -
CDR3nt: TGTGCCAGCAGCCCCAGAACACCTGCAACTAATGAAAAACTGTTTTTT
CDR3aa: CASSPRTPATNEKLFF

j_gene: TRBJ1-2
v_gene: TRBV7-8
abundance: -
d_gene: -
CDR3nt: TGTGCCAGCAGCCGTTCCGGGGGGAGGTATGGCTACACCTTC
CDR3aa: CASSRSGGRYGYTF

j_gene: TRBJ1-3
v_gene: TRBV6-5
abundance: -
d_gene: -
CDR3nt: TGTGCCAGCCACAGTTACTCTGGAAACACCATATATTTT
CDR3aa: CASHSYSGNTIYF

j_gene: TRBJ2-1
v_gene: TRBV7-2
abundance: -
d_gene: -
CDR3nt: TGTGCCAGCAGCACTAGCAAAGCCAGCCGGTCCTACAATGAGCAGTTCTTC
CDR3aa: CASSTSKASRSYNEQFF

j_gene: TRBJ1-1
v_gene: TRBV11-2
abundance: -
d_gene: -
CDR3nt: TGTGCCAGCACCCCCCGGAGTTTGAACACTGAAGCTTTCTTT
CDR3aa: CASTPRSLNTEAFF

j_gene: TRBJ1-2
v_gene: TRBV20-1
abundance: -
d_gene: TRBD1
CDR3nt: TGCAGTGCGGGGACAGGGTATGGCTACACCTTC
CDR3aa: CSAGTGYGYTF

j_gene: TRBJ2-2
v_gene: TRBV10-3
abundance: -
d_gene: TRBD1
CDR3nt: TGTGCCATCACCCGACAGGGTGGAACCGGGGAGCTGTTTTTT
CDR3aa: CAITRQGGTGELFF

j_gene: TRBJ1-4
v_gene: TRBV11-2
abundance: -
d_gene: TRBD1
CDR3nt: TGTGCCAGCAGCACTGACAGGGCTAATGAAAAACTGTTTTTT
CDR3aa: CASSTDRANEKLFF

j_gene: TRBJ1-1
v_gene: TRBV28
abundance: -
d_gene: -
CDR3nt: TGTGCCAGCAGTCGGCCCCCAGGGTGGAACACTGAAGCTTTCTTT
CDR3aa: CASSRPPGWNTEAFF

j_gene: TRBJ1-2
v_gene: TRBV10-1
abundance: -
d_gene: TRBD1
CDR3nt: TGCGCCAGCAGTCCACGGACAGGCCCAGGTGGCTACACCTTC
CDR3aa: CASSPRTGPGGYTF

j_gene: TRBJ2-7
v_gene: TRBV2
abundance: -
d_gene: -
CDR3nt: TGTGCCAGCAGTGATAGCTCCTACGAGCAGTACTTC
CDR3aa: CASSDSSYEQYF